This T cell receptor beta chain was recovered during a study of blood T cell repertoires in COVID-19. Study-level background: COVID-19 samples collected from the United States, Italy and Spain covered acute and convalescent phases. PBMCs, B-cell-depleted T cells, or T cells provided the cDNA or gDNA that made up the material.

Per the authors' pipeline: Nucleated cell number was recorded as an estimate derived from reference gene primer amplification. Assay: immunoSEQ multiplex PCR; the TCRdb copy retains only in-frame clones and omits some. Clone size and the V and J calls come from that table; the DNA yielded D and trimming. The data show approximately 80,000 clones, around 82% seen once. This CDR3 is 15 amino acids long. CDR1 is SEHNR and CDR2 is FQNEAQ in the germline V gene (reference sequence). The trim removed 5 bases at V and 5 bases at J, leaving 9 bases unmatched. The V call is TRBV7-9, the J call TRBJ2-7; 10 bases are a match to TRBD1. The sample was peripheral blood. The sequence was obtained from a man in his fifties or sixties with acute or convalescent COVID-19. This CDR3 reads CASSLRTGGLDEQYF. The CDR3 nucleotides read TGTGCCAGCAGCCTTAGGACAGGGGGATTAGACGAGCAGTACTTC.